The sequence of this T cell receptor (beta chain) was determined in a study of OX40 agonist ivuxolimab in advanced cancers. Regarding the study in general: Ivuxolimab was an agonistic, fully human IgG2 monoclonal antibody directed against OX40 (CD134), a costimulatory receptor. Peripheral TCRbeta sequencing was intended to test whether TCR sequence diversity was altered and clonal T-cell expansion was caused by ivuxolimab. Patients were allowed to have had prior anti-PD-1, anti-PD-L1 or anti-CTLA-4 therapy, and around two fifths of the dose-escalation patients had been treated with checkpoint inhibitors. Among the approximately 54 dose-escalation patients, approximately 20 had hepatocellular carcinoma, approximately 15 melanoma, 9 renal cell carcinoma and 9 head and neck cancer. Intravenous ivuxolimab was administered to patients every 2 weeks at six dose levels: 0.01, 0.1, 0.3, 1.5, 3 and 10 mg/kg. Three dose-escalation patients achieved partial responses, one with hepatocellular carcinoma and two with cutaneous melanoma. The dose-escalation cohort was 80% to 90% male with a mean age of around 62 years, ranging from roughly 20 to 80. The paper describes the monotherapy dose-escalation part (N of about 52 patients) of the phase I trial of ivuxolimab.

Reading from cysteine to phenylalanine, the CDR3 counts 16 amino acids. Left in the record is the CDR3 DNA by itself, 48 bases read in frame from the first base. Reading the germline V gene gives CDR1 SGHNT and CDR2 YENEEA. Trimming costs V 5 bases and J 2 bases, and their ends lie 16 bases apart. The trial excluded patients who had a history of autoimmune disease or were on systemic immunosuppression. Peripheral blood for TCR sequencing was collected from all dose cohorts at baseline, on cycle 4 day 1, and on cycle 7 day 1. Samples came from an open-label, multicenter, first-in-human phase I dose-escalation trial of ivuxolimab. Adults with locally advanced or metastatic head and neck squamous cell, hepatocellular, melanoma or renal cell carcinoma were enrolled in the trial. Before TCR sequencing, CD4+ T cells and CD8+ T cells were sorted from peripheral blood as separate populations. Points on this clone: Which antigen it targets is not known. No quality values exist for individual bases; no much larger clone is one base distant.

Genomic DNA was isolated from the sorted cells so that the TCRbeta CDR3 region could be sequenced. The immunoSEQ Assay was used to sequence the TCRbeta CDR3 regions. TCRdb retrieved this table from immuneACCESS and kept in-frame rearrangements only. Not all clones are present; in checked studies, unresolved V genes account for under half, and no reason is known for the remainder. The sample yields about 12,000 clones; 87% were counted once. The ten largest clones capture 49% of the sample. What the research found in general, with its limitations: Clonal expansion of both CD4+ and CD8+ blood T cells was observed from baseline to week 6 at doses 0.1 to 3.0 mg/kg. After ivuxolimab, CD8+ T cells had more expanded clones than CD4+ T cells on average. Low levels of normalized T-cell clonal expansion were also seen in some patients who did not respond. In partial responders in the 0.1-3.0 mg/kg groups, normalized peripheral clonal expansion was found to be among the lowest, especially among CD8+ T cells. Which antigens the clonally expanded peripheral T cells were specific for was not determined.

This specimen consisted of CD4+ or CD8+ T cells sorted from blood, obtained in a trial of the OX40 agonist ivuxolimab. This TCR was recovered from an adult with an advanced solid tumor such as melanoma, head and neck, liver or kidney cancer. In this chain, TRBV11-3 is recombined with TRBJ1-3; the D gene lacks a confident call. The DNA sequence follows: TGTGCCAGCAGCAAAAGTTCCCGGGTTCCTGGAAACACCATATATTTT. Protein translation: CASSKSSRVPGNTIYF. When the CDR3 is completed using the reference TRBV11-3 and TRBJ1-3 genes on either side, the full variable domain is EAGVVQSPRYKIIEKKQPVAFWCNPISGHNTLYWYLQNLGQGPELLIRYENEEAVDDSQLPKDRFSAERLKGVDSTLKIQPAELGDSAVYLCASSKSSRVPGNTIYFGEGSWLTVV.